These T cell receptor beta chains were read from a single sample in a study of vaccination effects on CD4 cells after COVID-19. TCRdb keeps only in-frame clones here, not all; method: immunoSEQ multiplex PCR. The table lists 40,000 to 55,000 clones, 76% of them singletons. For these receptors, no antigen is known. Sample: CD4+ T cells from PBMCs cultured without peptide, taken after COVID-19 vaccination. The source is a human donor who had a prior SARS-CoV-2 infection. Each CDR3 is given with its conserved first and last residue. D genes are given only for firm matches. A row's size may be missing; if present it is once, few, many or a size class.

D	size	V	J	CDR3	DNA
TRBD1	.	TRBV5-1	TRBJ1-1	CASSQRQGNTEAFF	TGCGCCAGCAGCCAGCGACAGGGGAACACTGAAGCTTTCTTT
.	.	TRBV6-5	TRBJ1-3	CASRVQGGSGNTIYF	TGTGCCAGCAGGGTACAGGGAGGCTCTGGAAACACCATATATTTT
TRBD2	.	TRBV5-1	TRBJ2-5	CASTGGGETQYF	TGCGCCAGCACCGGGGGGGGAGAGACCCAGTACTTC
.	.	TRBV5-1	TRBJ1-1	CASSLEGGRLNTEAFF	TGCGCCAGCAGCTTGGAAGGCGGACGACTGAACACTGAAGCTTTCTTT
TRBD2	.	TRBV9	TRBJ2-1	CASSALPGTSGDNEQFF	TGTGCCAGCAGCGCCCTCCCCGGGACTAGCGGTGACAATGAGCAGTTCTTC
.	.	TRBV27	TRBJ2-1	CASLVLLEDEQFF	TGTGCCAGCCTGGTCCTTCTCGAAGATGAGCAGTTCTTC
.	.	TRBV19	TRBJ1-2	CASSIGDNYGYTF	TGTGCCAGTAGTATAGGGGATAACTATGGCTACACCTTC
.	.	TRBV10-3	TRBJ1-1	CAISDVRGRRDTEAFF	TGTGCCATCAGCGATGTTCGAGGCCGTCGGGACACTGAAGCTTTCTTT
.	.	TRBV28	TRBJ1-1	CASSLLGIKNTEAFF	TGTGCCAGCAGTTTATTGGGTATAAAGAACACTGAAGCTTTCTTT
TRBD1	.	TRBV7-3	TRBJ1-2	CASSPGQGRDYTF	TGTGCCAGCAGCCCAGGACAGGGGAGGGACTACACCTTC
TRBD1	.	TRBV30	TRBJ2-7	CAWSSRRGLYEQYF	TGTGCCTGGAGTTCGCGCAGGGGGCTCTACGAGCAGTACTTC
TRBD1	.	TRBV7-3	TRBJ2-5	CASSIQGAETQYF	TGTGCCAGCAGCATTCAGGGGGCTGAGACCCAGTACTTC
TRBD1	.	TRBV4-1	TRBJ2-1	CASSQIQPHRDSPYNEQFF	TGCGCCAGCAGCCAAATCCAGCCACACCGGGACAGTCCATACAATGAGCAGTTCTTC
TRBD2	.	TRBV5-1	TRBJ2-5	CASSLFLAGEETQYF	TGCGCCAGCAGCTTGTTCCTAGCGGGGGAAGAGACCCAGTACTTC
.	few	TRBV7-7	TRBJ2-3	CASSSPDTQYF	TGTGCTAGCAGCTCCCCCGATACGCAGTATTTT
.	few	TRBV9	TRBJ1-2	CASSVDPLLGGYTF	TGTGCCAGCAGCGTAGATCCACTTTTAGGTGGCTACACCTTC
TRBD2	.	TRBV10-3	TRBJ2-1	CAIRMGLAGVGSGEQFF	TGTGCCATCAGAATGGGACTAGCGGGAGTCGGATCGGGTGAGCAGTTCTTC
.	.	TRBV12-3/TRBV12-4	TRBJ1-4	CASSSSVNEKLFF	.
.	.	TRBV5-4	TRBJ1-1	CASSPGGGRRAFF	TGTGCCAGCAGCCCAGGAGGAGGGAGGCGGGCTTTCTTT
.	.	TRBV7-2	TRBJ1-6	CASSLSATPSIDNSPLHF	TGTGCCAGCAGCTTGTCAGCTACCCCTTCAATAGATAATTCACCCCTCCACTTT
TRBD1	.	TRBV10-3	TRBJ2-1	CAISARTGRVLGRPSYNEQFF	TGTGCCATCAGCGCAAGGACAGGGCGTGTGCTCGGGCGACCGAGCTACAATGAGCAGTTCTTC
TRBD1	.	TRBV11-1	TRBJ1-4	CASSFGQGNEKLFF	TGTGCCAGCAGCTTCGGACAGGGCAATGAAAAACTGTTTTTT
.	.	TRBV10-2	TRBJ2-3	CASSVWQSDTQYF	TGCGCCAGCAGTGTGTGGCAGTCAGATACGCAGTATTTT
.	few	TRBV4-1	TRBJ2-7	CASSLRDRYEQYF	TGCGCCAGCAGCCTACGAGACAGGTACGAGCAGTACTTC
.	.	TRBV21-1	TRBJ2-5	CARGAPGQGGRSGQETQYF	TGTGCCAGAGGAGCTCCGGGACAGGGGGGACGATCTGGCCAAGAGACCCAGTACTTC
.	.	TRBV10-3	TRBJ1-1	CATRWRENTEAFF	TGTGCCACCCGATGGAGGGAGAACACTGAAGCTTTCTTT
.	.	TRBV19	TRBJ2-3	CASRSYPGGPDTQYF	TGTGCCAGTAGATCCTACCCCGGGGGGCCAGATACGCAGTATTTT
.	.	TRBV6-6	TRBJ2-1	CASTLLPYNEQFF	TGTGCCAGCACTCTACTTCCCTACAATGAGCAGTTCTTC
TRBD1	.	TRBV18	TRBJ1-5	CASSLRGTGSNQPQHF	TGTGCCAGCTCACTTCGTGGGACAGGGAGCAATCAGCCCCAGCATTTT
.	.	TRBV11-3	TRBJ2-3	CASSFGLETDTQYF	TGTGCCAGCAGCTTTGGCCTAGAAACAGATACGCAGTATTTT